The rows below give T cell receptor beta chains drawn from one sample of a study of OX40 agonist ivuxolimab in advanced cancers. Profiling relied on immunoSEQ multiplex PCR, and the TCRdb table lists in-frame clones only, not all of them. In the table there are tens of thousands of clones, roughly 88% of which are singletons. Material: CD4+ or CD8+ T cells sorted from blood, obtained in a trial of the OX40 agonist ivuxolimab. Receptor source: an adult with an advanced solid tumor such as melanoma, head and neck, liver or kidney cancer. The CDR3 runs from the conserved cysteine through the conserved F or W. A D gene is named only where the DNA matches it firmly. Size is omitted from some rows. Given values are once, few, many or a class for expanded clones.

j_call | d_call | clone_size | v_call | cdr3_nt | cdr3_aa
TRBJ1-5 | TRBD1 | - | TRBV27 | TGTGCCAGCAGTTCCTCAGGGGGGGGGCGACAGCCCCAGCATTTT | CASSSSGGGRQPQHF
TRBJ1-1 | TRBD1 | - | TRBV7-9 | TGTGCCAGCAGCAACCGGGACAGGGGGAACACTGAAGCTTTCTTT | CASSNRDRGNTEAFF
TRBJ1-2 | - | - | TRBV4-3 | TGCGCCAGCAGCCAAGATGGGGAGGGAGACTTAGGGTATGGCTACACCTTC | CASSQDGEGDLGYGYTF
TRBJ2-7 | - | - | TRBV27 | TGTGCCAGCAGTTTTAGGGGGGGAAGCGAGCAGTACTTC | CASSFRGGSEQYF
TRBJ2-7 | - | - | TRBV7-8 | TGTGCCAGCAGCTCCCTCGGGGCCGACACCTACGAGCAGTACTTC | CASSSLGADTYEQYF
TRBJ1-5 | - | - | TRBV6-6 | TGTGCCAGCACCCACAGGGTAGGTCAGCCCCAGCATTTT | CASTHRVGQPQHF
TRBJ2-7 | - | - | TRBV6-1 | TGTGCCAGCAGGCCAACCAGCGATTACTACGAGCAGTACTTC | CASRPTSDYYEQYF
TRBJ2-7 | - | once | TRBV6-5 | TGTGCCAGCAGTTACGACAACTCCTACGAGCAGTACTTC | CASSYDNSYEQYF
TRBJ1-2 | - | - | TRBV27 | TGTGCCAGCAGCCCCGAAGGGGGGGCTGGCTACACCTTC | CASSPEGGAGYTF
TRBJ2-2 | TRBD1 | - | TRBV10-1 | TGCGCCAGCAGTGAGGTCGGGGACAGGGCTGTCGACGGGGAGCTGTTTTTT | CASSEVGDRAVDGELFF
TRBJ2-7 | TRBD1 | - | TRBV9 | TGTGCCAGCAGCGTAGGGACAGGGGGCCTCCGGGACGAGCAGTACTTC | CASSVGTGGLRDEQYF
TRBJ1-1 | - | - | TRBV2 | TGTGCCATCAGTGAGTCAAGGAGGGAGGAGACTGAAGCTTTCTTT | CAISESRREETEAFF
TRBJ2-7 | TRBD1 | - | TRBV4-1 | TGCGCCAGCAGCCAAGGGTATCCCGGGACAGACTCCTACGAGCAGTACTTC | CASSQGYPGTDSYEQYF
TRBJ2-5 | TRBD2 | - | TRBV11-2 | TGTGCCAGCAGCTTAGTGGCTAGCGGGAGGGGAGAGACCCAGTACTTC | CASSLVASGRGETQYF
TRBJ2-3 | - | - | TRBV27 | TGTGCCAGCAGGACAGGCAGCACAGATACGCAGTATTTT | CASRTGSTDTQYF
TRBJ1-2 | - | - | TRBV9 | TGTGCCAGCAGCCATGTTAAGACCGGGACCGACTATGGCTACACCTTC | CASSHVKTGTDYGYTF
TRBJ1-6 | - | - | TRBV5-6 | TGTGCCTCGGGGCAGGGGACCTCACCCCTCCACTTT | CASGQGTSPLHF
TRBJ2-1 | - | - | TRBV27 | TGTGCCAGCAGCCGCCCCAACAATGAGCAGTTCTTC | CASSRPNNEQFF
TRBJ2-4 | - | - | TRBV7-9 | TGTGCCAGCAGCCCACCGGGCGGGCCCGGGACAAACATTCAGTACTTC | CASSPPGGPGTNIQYF
TRBJ1-2 | - | - | TRBV7-3 | TGTGCCAGCAGCCCGGGTTCCAACTATGGCTACACCTTC | CASSPGSNYGYTF
TRBJ2-3 | - | - | TRBV6-5 | TGTGCCAGCAGTTACTCGACGGGACGAGGAGCAGATACGCAGTATTTT | CASSYSTGRGADTQYF
TRBJ1-2 | - | - | TRBV5-1 | TGCGCCAGCAGCTTGGACCTAAACGGGTATGGCTACACCTTC | CASSLDLNGYGYTF
TRBJ2-2 | - | - | TRBV19 | TGTGCCAGTAGCCAAACCGTAGCCTTGAATTCCGGGGAGCTGTTTTTT | CASSQTVALNSGELFF
TRBJ2-3 | TRBD2 | - | TRBV9 | TGTGCCAGCAGCGTCGGGGGGGCTGACACAGATACGCAGTATTTT | CASSVGGADTDTQYF
TRBJ2-7 | - | - | TRBV5-5 | TGTGCCAGCAGCTTGCTCCCTGAGTCCTACGAGCAGTACTTC | CASSLLPESYEQYF
TRBJ2-7 | - | - | TRBV10-2 | TGCGCCAGCAGTGATTTAGGGGCCTCCTACGAGCAGTACTTC | CASSDLGASYEQYF
TRBJ2-4 | - | - | TRBV5-6 | TGTGCCAGCAGCCGAGGTGCAAACATTCAGTACTTC | CASSRGANIQYF
TRBJ2-7 | - | - | TRBV29-1 | TGCAGCGTTGAAGCCGTCGGGACGGGCTCCTACGAGCAGTACTTC | CSVEAVGTGSYEQYF
TRBJ2-7 | TRBD2 | - | TRBV7-2 | TGTGCCAGCAGTACCATAGCGGGAGGGGCCTACGAGCAGTACTTC | CASSTIAGGAYEQYF